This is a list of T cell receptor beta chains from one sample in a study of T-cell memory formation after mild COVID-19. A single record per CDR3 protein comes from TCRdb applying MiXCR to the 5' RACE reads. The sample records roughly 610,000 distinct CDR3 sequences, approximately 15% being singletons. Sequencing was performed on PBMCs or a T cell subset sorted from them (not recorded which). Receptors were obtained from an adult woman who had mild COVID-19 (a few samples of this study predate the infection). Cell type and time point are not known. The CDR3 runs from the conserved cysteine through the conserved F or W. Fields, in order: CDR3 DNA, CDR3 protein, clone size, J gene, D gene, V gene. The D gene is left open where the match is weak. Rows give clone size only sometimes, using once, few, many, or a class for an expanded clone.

TGTGCCAGCAGTCGGAGGACAGGGCCAATTTACAATGAGCAGTTCTTC | CASSRRTGPIYNEQFF | few | TRBJ2-1 | TRBD1 | TRBV6-6
TGTGCCAGCAGCTCGGGACAGTCTCATGGCTACACCTTC | CASSSGQSHGYTF | NA | TRBJ1-2 | TRBD1 | TRBV7-6
TGTGCCAGCAGCCCCCAGCCTAGCGGAATCTCCTACAATGAGCAGTTCTTC | CASSPQPSGISYNEQFF | NA | TRBJ2-1 | TRBD2 | TRBV7-2
TGCGCCAGCAGCGAACGGACAGGGGATTACGCCGGGGAGCTGTTTTTT | CASSERTGDYAGELFF | few | TRBJ2-2 | TRBD1 | TRBV4-3
TGTGCCAGCAGTGTGCTTCCGGGACAGGACCTAAACACTGAAGCTTTCTTT | CASSVLPGQDLNTEAFF | few | TRBJ1-1 | TRBD1 | TRBV27
TGCAGTGCTAGACCCTCAACTAGCGGGAGCCACAATGAGCAGTTCTTC | CSARPSTSGSHNEQFF | NA | TRBJ2-1 | TRBD2 | TRBV20-1
TGTGCCAGCATTGTGGGATACGAGCAGTACTTC | CASIVGYEQYF | NA | TRBJ2-7 | NA | TRBV2
TGTGCCAGCACTTGGGGTCTAGCGGGAGGCCCCACCGGGGAGCTGTTTTTT | CASTWGLAGGPTGELFF | NA | TRBJ2-2 | TRBD2 | TRBV7-2
TGCGCCAGCAGCTTGGACAACAGGGGTTGGAGTGGCTACACCTTC | CASSLDNRGWSGYTF | many | TRBJ1-2 | TRBD1 | TRBV5-1
TGCGCCAGCAGCCGGACAGTTGCAACTAATGAAAAACTGTTTTTT | CASSRTVATNEKLFF | few | TRBJ1-4 | NA | TRBV5-1
TGCAGTGCTAGAGATCCCCCTCGCCGGGACAATGAGCAGTTCTTC | CSARDPPRRDNEQFF | NA | TRBJ2-1 | NA | TRBV20-1
TGCAGTGCCCCGCGGGCAGATAACACTGAAGCTTTCTTT | CSAPRADNTEAFF | few | TRBJ1-1 | NA | TRBV20-1
TGTGCCAGCAGCTCCTTGGGGCCCAATGAGCAGTTCTTC | CASSSLGPNEQFF | NA | TRBJ2-1 | NA | TRBV11-2
TGTGCCAGCAGCTTAGCGGCTAGCGGGGCCTACAATGAGCAGTTCTTC | CASSLAASGAYNEQFF | few | TRBJ2-1 | TRBD2 | TRBV7-2
TGTGCCAGCTCACCAGGACAGGGGGCGATCTCCTATAAGTCACCCCTCCACTTT | CASSPGQGAISYKSPLHF | NA | TRBJ1-6 | TRBD1 | TRBV18
TGTGCCAGCAGCCCCGCTAGCGGGGGATCCTACGAGCAGTACTTC | CASSPASGGSYEQYF | many | TRBJ2-7 | TRBD2 | TRBV11-2
TGTGCCAGCAGTTACTCGGACAGGCCTTCCTACGAGCAGTACTTC | CASSYSDRPSYEQYF | NA | TRBJ2-7 | TRBD1 | TRBV6-2/TRBV6-3
TGTGCCAGCAGTTTAGAACGGGGGCTGAACACTGAAGCTTTCTTT | CASSLERGLNTEAFF | NA | TRBJ1-1 | NA | TRBV12-3/TRBV12-4
TGTGCCAGCAGCTCCGGGATGTATGGCTACACCTTC | CASSSGMYGYTF | NA | TRBJ1-2 | NA | TRBV7-2
TGTGCCATCAGTGAAAGACAGGGTATGAACACTGAAGCTTTCTTT | CAISERQGMNTEAFF | many | TRBJ1-1 | TRBD1 | TRBV10-3
TGTGCCACCAGCGCTCATCCAGGGGGCGCCGGGGAGACCCAGTACTTC | CATSAHPGGAGETQYF | NA | TRBJ2-5 | TRBD1 | TRBV15
TGTGCCACCAGTGATTTGATAGTGGATACGCAGTATTTT | CATSDLIVDTQYF | few | TRBJ2-3 | NA | TRBV24-1
TGTGCCACCAGTGAGTCCCTAGCGGGAGGGCCCGTTGTCAATGAGCAGTTCTTC | CATSESLAGGPVVNEQFF | NA | TRBJ2-1 | TRBD2 | TRBV24-1
TGTGCCAGCTCAAGACAGGGACCCCGCACAGATACGCAGTATTTT | CASSRQGPRTDTQYF | NA | TRBJ2-3 | TRBD1 | TRBV18
TGTGCCGTTAGCGGGGGGTACGAGCAGTACTTC | CAVSGGYEQYF | NA | TRBJ2-7 | TRBD2 | TRBV10-3
TGTGCCAGCAGCCTGACAGGGAAGAGGGAAAAACTGTTTTTT | CASSLTGKREKLFF | NA | TRBJ1-4 | TRBD1 | TRBV11-1
TGTGCCACCAGGCAGAGAGGAGACACCGGGGCAGATACGCAGTATTTT | CATRQRGDTGADTQYF | NA | TRBJ2-3 | NA | TRBV15
TGCGCCAGCAGCCCCTTCTTTCTGGGTCGGACCGGGGAGCTGTTTTTT | CASSPFFLGRTGELFF | NA | TRBJ2-2 | NA | TRBV4-1
TGTGCCAGCAGTGCCACGGGAGGGGGCGGCCCAGATACGCAGTATTTT | CASSATGGGGPDTQYF | NA | TRBJ2-3 | NA | TRBV6-1
TGTGCCAGCAGCCAAGATCTTTGGGCAGTGAACACTGAAGCTTTCTTT | CASSQDLWAVNTEAFF | NA | TRBJ1-1 | NA | TRBV4-2
TGTGCCACCAGCAGAGTGGGGAGGGAGGGCCACGATACGCAGTATTTT | CATSRVGREGHDTQYF | NA | TRBJ2-3 | TRBD2 | TRBV15
TGCGCCAGCAGCTTGGACGATCGGCTAGCGGGAGTGACCAATGAGCAGTTCTTC | CASSLDDRLAGVTNEQFF | once | TRBJ2-1 | TRBD2 | TRBV5-1
TGTGCCAGCGGGACGGGGGAGGTCACAGATACGCAGTATTTT | CASGTGEVTDTQYF | few | TRBJ2-3 | NA | TRBV7-8
TGTGCCAGCAGCTTTGCGGGACTAGCTAGTAATGAGCAGTTCTTC | CASSFAGLASNEQFF | few | TRBJ2-1 | TRBD2 | TRBV7-9
TGCAGTGCAGACCGGACTAGCGGGGGACCCACAGATACGCAGTATTTT | CSADRTSGGPTDTQYF | few | TRBJ2-3 | TRBD2 | TRBV20-1
TGTGCCGGAGGGTCTCAGGGACTAGCGTACGAGACCCAGTACTTC | CAGGSQGLAYETQYF | few | TRBJ2-5 | TRBD2 | TRBV7-8
TGTGCCAGCAGTATCACTCACAGCCGAACAGGGGGCTCTGGAAACACCATATATTTT | CASSITHSRTGGSGNTIYF | few | TRBJ1-3 | TRBD1 | TRBV27
TGTGCCAGCAGTAGGGGACAGGGTGATCAGCCCCAGCATTTT | CASSRGQGDQPQHF | NA | TRBJ1-5 | TRBD1 | TRBV6-5
TGTGCCAGTAGTATGAAACAGGTAGAAGCTTTCTTT | CASSMKQVEAFF | NA | TRBJ1-1 | NA | TRBV19